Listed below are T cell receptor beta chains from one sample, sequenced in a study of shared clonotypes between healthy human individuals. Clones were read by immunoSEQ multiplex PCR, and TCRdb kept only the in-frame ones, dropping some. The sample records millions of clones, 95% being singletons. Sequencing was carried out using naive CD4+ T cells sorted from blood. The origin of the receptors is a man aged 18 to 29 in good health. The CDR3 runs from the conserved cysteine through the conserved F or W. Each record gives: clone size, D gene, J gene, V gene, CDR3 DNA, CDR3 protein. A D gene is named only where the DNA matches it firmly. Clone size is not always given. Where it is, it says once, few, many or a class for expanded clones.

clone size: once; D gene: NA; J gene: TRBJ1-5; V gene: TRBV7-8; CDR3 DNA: TGTGCCAGCAGCTTCCCAGGAGGGGTGAATCAGCCCCAGCATTTT; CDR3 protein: CASSFPGGVNQPQHF
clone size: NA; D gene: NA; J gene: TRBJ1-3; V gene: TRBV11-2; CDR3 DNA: TGTGCCAGCAGCGTCGGGACTTCTGGAAACACCATATATTTT; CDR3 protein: CASSVGTSGNTIYF
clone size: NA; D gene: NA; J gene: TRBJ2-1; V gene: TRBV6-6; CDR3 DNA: TGTGCCAGCAGTTACGGGGGAGCGGGCAATGAGCAGTTCTTC; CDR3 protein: CASSYGGAGNEQFF
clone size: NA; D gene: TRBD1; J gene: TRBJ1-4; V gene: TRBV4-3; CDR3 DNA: TGCGCCAGCAGCCAAGATCGGACAGGCTTTGAAAAACTGTTTTTT; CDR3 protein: CASSQDRTGFEKLFF
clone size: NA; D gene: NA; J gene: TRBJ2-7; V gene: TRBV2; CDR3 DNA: TGTGCCAGCAGATTCTCCTTACAGGGCTACGAGCAGTACTTC; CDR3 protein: CASRFSLQGYEQYF
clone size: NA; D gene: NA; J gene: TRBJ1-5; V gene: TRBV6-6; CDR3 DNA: TGTGCCAGCAGTAGGGACGGATCCAATCAGCCCCAGCATTTT; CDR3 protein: CASSRDGSNQPQHF
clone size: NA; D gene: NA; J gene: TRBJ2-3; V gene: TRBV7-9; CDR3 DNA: TGTGCCAGCAGCATCTGGAGTGGCACAGATACGCAGTATTTT; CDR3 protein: CASSIWSGTDTQYF
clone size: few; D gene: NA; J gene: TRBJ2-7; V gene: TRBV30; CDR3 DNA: TGTGCCTGGAGGGCACCGGGATCCTACGAGCAGTACTTC; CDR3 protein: CAWRAPGSYEQYF
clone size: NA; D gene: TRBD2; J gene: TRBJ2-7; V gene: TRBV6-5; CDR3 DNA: TGTGCCAGCAGATTGGGACTAGCGGGTCCCTACGAGCAGTACTTC; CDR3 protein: CASRLGLAGPYEQYF
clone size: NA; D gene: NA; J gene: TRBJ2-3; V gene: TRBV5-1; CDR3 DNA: TGCGCCAGCAGCTTGCAGGACTCAAGCACAGATACGCAGTATTTT; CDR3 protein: CASSLQDSSTDTQYF
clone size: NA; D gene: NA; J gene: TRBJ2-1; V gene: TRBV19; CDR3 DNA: TGTGCCAATACACCCCCCTCCTACAATGAGCAGTTCTTC; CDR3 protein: CANTPPSYNEQFF
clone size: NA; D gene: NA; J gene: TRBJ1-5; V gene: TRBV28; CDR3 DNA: TGTGCCAGCAGTCCTTCCCTAGGGGCACAGCCCCAGCATTTT; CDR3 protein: CASSPSLGAQPQHF
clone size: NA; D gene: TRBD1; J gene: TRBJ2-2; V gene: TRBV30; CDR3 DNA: TGTGCCTGGAGTTTTAACCGGGACAGGGGGCGACGGGAGCTGTTTTTT; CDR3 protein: CAWSFNRDRGRRELFF
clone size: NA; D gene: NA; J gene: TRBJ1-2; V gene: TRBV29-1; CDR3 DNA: TGCAGCGTTGAAGCCAATTTATTGGGGAACGGCTACACCTTC; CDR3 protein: CSVEANLLGNGYTF
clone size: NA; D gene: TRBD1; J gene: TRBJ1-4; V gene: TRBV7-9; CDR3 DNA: TGTGCCAGCAGCACCGGGACAGGGGCGTCTGAACTGTTTTTT; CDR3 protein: CASSTGTGASELFF
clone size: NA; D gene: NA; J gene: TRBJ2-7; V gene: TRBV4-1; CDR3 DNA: TGCGCCAGCAGCCAAGATTTCCTAGGGACTTTTCGCTCCTACGAGCAGTACTTC; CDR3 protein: CASSQDFLGTFRSYEQYF
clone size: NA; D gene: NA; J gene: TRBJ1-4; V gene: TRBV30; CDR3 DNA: TGTGCCTGGCAATTACAGGGACTCAATGAAAAACTGTTTTTT; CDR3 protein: CAWQLQGLNEKLFF
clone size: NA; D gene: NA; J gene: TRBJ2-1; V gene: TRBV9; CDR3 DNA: TGTGCCAGCAGCGTCCGTAGGGCGGATGAGCAGTTCTTC; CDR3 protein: CASSVRRADEQFF
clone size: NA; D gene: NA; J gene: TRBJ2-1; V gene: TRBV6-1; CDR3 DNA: TGTGCCAGCAGTGAAGGAACCCTGTGGTCGTCCTACAATGAGCAGTTCTTC; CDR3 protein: CASSEGTLWSSYNEQFF
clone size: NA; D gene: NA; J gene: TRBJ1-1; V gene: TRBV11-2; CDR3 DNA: TGTGCCAGCAGCCCCGGGGGGGCTTCGATGAACACTGAAGCTTTCTTT; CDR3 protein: CASSPGGASMNTEAFF
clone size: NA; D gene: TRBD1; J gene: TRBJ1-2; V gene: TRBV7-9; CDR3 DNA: TGTGCCAGCAGCTTAGCGCACCAGGGGGCCAACTATGGCTACACCTTC; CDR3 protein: CASSLAHQGANYGYTF
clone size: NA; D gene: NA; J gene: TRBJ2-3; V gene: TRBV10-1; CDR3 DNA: TGCGCCAGCAGTGAGCCCGCCTCGGGGGATACGCAGTATTTT; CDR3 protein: CASSEPASGDTQYF
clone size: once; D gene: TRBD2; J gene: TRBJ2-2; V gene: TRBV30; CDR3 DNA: TGTGCCTGGGAACCTAGCGGGAGTAAGACCGGGGAGCTGTTTTTT; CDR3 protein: CAWEPSGSKTGELFF
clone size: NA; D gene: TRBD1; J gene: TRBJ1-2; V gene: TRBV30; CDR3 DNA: TGTGCCTGGAGGTCCAGGGGGGTGTCGTATGGCTACACCTTC; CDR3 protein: CAWRSRGVSYGYTF
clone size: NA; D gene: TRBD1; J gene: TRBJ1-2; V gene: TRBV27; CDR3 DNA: TGTGCCAGCAGTTTATATGAGACAGGGTCCGGCTACACCTTC; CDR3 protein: CASSLYETGSGYTF